Detailed here is one TCR beta chain. Repertoires were generated with immunoSEQ multiplex PCR, while TCRdb's copy carries only in-frame clones and drops some. The sample lists about 150,000 clones, approximately 88% occurring once. V trimming: 8 bases; J trimming: 8 bases; junction bases outside the gene matches: 11. In germline, CDR1 is MNHEY, CDR2 SMNVEV (reference sequence). This CDR3 region has 14 residues. This specimen belongs to a study of blood T cell repertoires in COVID-19. As for the study in general: COVID-19 samples from acute and convalescent phases originated in the United States, Italy and Spain.

Living in about two dozen US areas, the participants were between roughly 18 and 89 years of age. Participants' own reports of clinical history determined their cohort assignment. The chain recombines TRBV27 with TRBJ2-3; TRBD1 matches at 9 bases. Sequencing was done on a sample of PBMCs or T cells enriched from blood (not recorded which). This TCR derives from a woman between 50 and 59 years old who had recovered from COVID-19. DNA of the CDR3: TGTGCCAGCCGGGACAGGGCGAGGGGAGCTACGCAGTATTTT. This translates into CASRDRARGATQYF.